This TCR beta chain derives from a study of T cell responses to AZD1222 COVID-19 vaccine (dated by TCRdb to about 2021). Background for the entire study: AZD1222 recipients with second doses at about 4 weeks or about 12 weeks were pooled, because spike-specific TCR depth and breadth did not differ between schedules. Trial participants were enrolled into age subgroups of 18-55, 56-69 and 70-plus years, which contained about 160, 30 and 59 TCR-sequenced participants, respectively. TCR sequencing was performed for 230 to 250 trial participants, of whom 200 to 220 were given two doses of AZD1222 and some 26 were given two doses of MenACWY control vaccine.

The CDR3 regions of human TCRbeta chains were analyzed by immunosequencing. The published analysis was carried out like this. Repertoire TCRs were checked for matches against a reference library of SARS-CoV-2-specific TCRs that had been generated using the MIRA antigen-specificity platform. Breadth was defined as the fraction of unique TCRs that were SARS-CoV-2-associated. Depth was defined as the fraction of total T cells that were SARS-CoV-2-associated. Using the MIRA data, each spike-specific TCR was mapped to the spike region that the TCR reacts to and placed in a CD4 or CD8 class. Log10-transformed breadth and depth values were compared by one-way ANOVA with Sidak's multiple comparisons tests. The table comes from immuneACCESS by way of TCRdb, which keeps in-frame sequences with V and J called. Part of the clones is missing from these tables; in studies checked, under half for an unresolved V gene and the rest for unknown reasons. V and J calls and clone size follow that table, whereas D and trimming were derived from the DNA. This sample is represented by some 130,000 clones; roughly 89% of them were singletons. In total, the top ten clones hold 8.4% of the sample.

In light of the paper, this sample's time point label describes: baseline before first vaccination. Vaccinee samples were obtained from the UK trials COV001 and COV002, which included a single-blind randomized controlled phase 2/3 trial of AZD1222 (ChAdOx1 nCoV-19) in healthy adults. Trial participant PBMC samples were collected at day 0 and day 28 after the second dose for TCRbeta chain sequencing. V loses 2 bases of germline sequence and J loses 6 bases, and the interval between the two ends is 10 bases. The CDR3 spans 13 residues, from the cysteine through the phenylalanine. The sequence is cut down to CDR3 DNA, 39 bases in frame from base 1. The full study reports these points: The 56-69-year group was small, and its depth increase did not reach significance, likely because of low power. Nearly half of unique spike-specific TCRs reportedly recognized epitopes outside regions mutated in the B.1.351 and B.1.1.7 variants. The vaccine-associated CD4 TCRs covered the entire spike protein, and the dominant responses fell in regions 160-218 and 743-854. Conclusions about previously exposed vaccinees are limited because only five to seven AZD1222 recipients were SARS-CoV-2 seropositive at baseline. Because no day 14 peak-response samples were available, repertoires were characterized only after the peak T cell response. Participants were mostly white British, with more females than males. The authors suggested clonal diversity may have been underestimated. After two AZD1222 doses, both the breadth and the depth of spike-specific TCRs were significantly higher than at day 0 and than in MenACWY recipients.

This clone was observed a few times. No cognate antigen has been identified for it. No quality values exist for individual bases; no much larger clone is one base distant. Recombination linked TRBV12-3 or TRBV12-4 to TRBJ1-2; no D gene call is confident. The source material was peripheral blood, sampled on day 0 of AZD1222 vaccination. The clonotype was recovered from an adult in good health. Read as DNA, the sequence is TGTGCCAGCAGTTTACCCCACGGGGATGGCTACACCTTC. This yields the protein CASSLPHGDGYTF.